These T cell receptor beta chains were read from a single sample in a study of OX40 agonist ivuxolimab in advanced cancers. Using immunoSEQ multiplex PCR, the repertoire was profiled, and TCRdb retains in-frame clones only, with some absent. The table has over 90,000 clones, approximately 90% seen once; the top ten hold roughly 2.1%. Sequenced material: CD4+ or CD8+ T cells sorted from blood, taken in a trial of the OX40 agonist ivuxolimab. The origin of the receptors is an adult with an advanced solid tumor such as melanoma, head and neck, liver or kidney cancer. Each CDR3 is given with its conserved first and last residue. D genes are given only for firm matches. Some rows mark clone size as missing; the rest say once, few, many or name a class of expanded clone.

TRBD1	TRBV19	NA	TRBJ2-1	TGTGCCAGTAGTACGGACAGGGTCAATGAGCAGTTCTTC	CASSTDRVNEQFF
NA	TRBV7-3	NA	TRBJ2-3	TGTGCCAGCAGCTTAAGGGACAGCACAGATACGCAGTATTTT	CASSLRDSTDTQYF
TRBD1	TRBV6-9	NA	TRBJ2-5	TGTGCCAGCAGTTATGGGACAGACCAAGAGACCCAGTACTTC	CASSYGTDQETQYF
TRBD1	TRBV6-1	NA	TRBJ2-7	TGTGCCAGCAGTGAGCCGGACAGGGCCACCTACGAGCAGTACTTC	CASSEPDRATYEQYF
NA	TRBV11-2	NA	TRBJ1-2	TGTGCCAGCAGCGCACGGCGCGGAGACGGAAAGACCTATGGCTACACCTTC	CASSARRGDGKTYGYTF
TRBD2	TRBV28	NA	TRBJ2-1	TGTGCCAGCAGATCCCCGGGGACTAGCGGGGGTAGCTCCTACAATGAGCAGTTCTTC	CASRSPGTSGGSSYNEQFF
TRBD1	TRBV6-6	NA	TRBJ1-1	TGTGCCAGCAGTCCCCAGGGGGCGGGGGACACTGAAGCTTTCTTT	CASSPQGAGDTEAFF
TRBD1	TRBV7-3	NA	TRBJ2-1	TGTGCCAGCAGCAACGACAGGGGATCCTACAATGAGCAGTTCTTC	CASSNDRGSYNEQFF
NA	TRBV5-1	NA	TRBJ1-1	TGCGCCAGCATGAAGGAGAGGAACACTGAAGCTTTCTTT	CASMKERNTEAFF
TRBD1	TRBV19	NA	TRBJ1-5	TGTGCCAGTAGTATATTAGGTACAGGGGAAGGGCAGCCCCAGCATTTT	CASSILGTGEGQPQHF
NA	TRBV15	NA	TRBJ1-4	TGTGCCACCAGCAGACTTAATGAAAAACTGTTTTTT	CATSRLNEKLFF
NA	TRBV9	NA	TRBJ2-2	TGTGCCAGCAGCGCACCAGGGACGGATTACACCGGGGAGCTGTTTTTT	CASSAPGTDYTGELFF
NA	TRBV30	NA	TRBJ1-5	TGTGCCTGGAGTTTGAGACAGACCAATCAGCCCCAGCATTTT	CAWSLRQTNQPQHF
TRBD2	TRBV2	NA	TRBJ2-5	TGTGCCAGCAGTGGTGGGCTAGCGGGAGAGGAGACCCAGTACTTC	CASSGGLAGEETQYF
NA	TRBV29-1	NA	TRBJ2-7	TGCAGCGTGGGGGGCGGGAGCGACGAGCAGTACTTC	CSVGGGSDEQYF
TRBD1	TRBV6-1	NA	TRBJ1-5	TGTGCCAGCACTGATGGACAGGGTCTAGGTCAGCCCCAGCATTTT	CASTDGQGLGQPQHF
TRBD2	TRBV19	NA	TRBJ2-2	TGTGCCAGTAGTCATCTAGCGGGAGGATTTTGGCACGGGGAGCTGTTTTTT	CASSHLAGGFWHGELFF
NA	TRBV2	NA	TRBJ2-1	TGTGCCAGCAGTGAGCAGACTAGTTCCAATGAGCAGTTCTTC	CASSEQTSSNEQFF
NA	TRBV9	NA	TRBJ2-7	TGTGCCAGCAGCGCTGGGCAGTCAATCTACGAGCAGTACTTC	CASSAGQSIYEQYF
NA	TRBV18	NA	TRBJ2-7	TGTGCCAGCTCACCACAGACAACCTACGAGCAGTACTTC	CASSPQTTYEQYF
TRBD1	TRBV7-2	NA	TRBJ1-3	TGTGCCAGCAGCTTCAGCGGACAGGGGGGAAACACCATATATTTT	CASSFSGQGGNTIYF
TRBD1	TRBV19	NA	TRBJ2-2	TGTGCCAGTAGTATAAATCGACAGGGGGCAGGCGGGGAGCTGTTTTTT	CASSINRQGAGGELFF
NA	TRBV6-5	NA	TRBJ2-7	TGTGCCAGCAGTTACACGGTGAGAAGCGCCTACGAGCAGTACTTC	CASSYTVRSAYEQYF
TRBD2	TRBV7-9	NA	TRBJ2-1	TGTGCCAGCAGCAGAACTAGCGAGGGTGAGCAGTTCTTC	CASSRTSEGEQFF
NA	TRBV6-1	NA	TRBJ2-1	TGTGCCAGCAGTGACCTGGTCGGGGATGAGCAGTTCTTC	CASSDLVGDEQFF
TRBD2	TRBV27	NA	TRBJ2-1	TGTGCCAGCAGTAATTTGGGACTAGCGGGAATTTACAATGAGCAGTTCTTC	CASSNLGLAGIYNEQFF
NA	TRBV5-1	NA	TRBJ2-5	TGCGCCAGCAGCTCCGGACAACCGGCAGGCCAAGAGACCCAGTACTTC	CASSSGQPAGQETQYF
NA	TRBV6-5	NA	TRBJ2-5	TGTGCCAGCAGTTACGAGCGGGCCCAAGAGACCCAGTACTTC	CASSYERAQETQYF
TRBD2	TRBV7-8	NA	TRBJ2-7	TGTGCCAGCAGCTCTTCTAGCGGGGTGTCTTACGAGCAGTACTTC	CASSSSSGVSYEQYF
NA	TRBV7-3	NA	TRBJ2-1	TGTGCCAGCACCACTTCGGGAAACGGTGAGCAGTTCTTC	CASTTSGNGEQFF
TRBD1	TRBV28	NA	TRBJ2-7	TGTGCCAGCAGTCCCGGGACAGGGGAGTGGGAGCAGTACTTC	CASSPGTGEWEQYF
NA	TRBV5-1	NA	TRBJ2-7	TGCGCCAGCAGCTTGGCCGGGACGATAAGCTCCTACGAGCAGTACTTC	CASSLAGTISSYEQYF
NA	TRBV10-3	NA	TRBJ2-1	TGTGCCATCAAGACCCCAACCTACAATGAGCAGTTCTTC	CAIKTPTYNEQFF
NA	TRBV19	NA	TRBJ2-5	TGTGCCAGTCGACAGATTGGGCAAGAGACCCAGTACTTC	CASRQIGQETQYF
NA	TRBV5-1	NA	TRBJ1-2	TGCGCCAGCAGCTTGGAGCAGGGCGGCTATGGCTACACCTTC	CASSLEQGGYGYTF
NA	TRBV4-1	NA	TRBJ1-2	TGCGCCAGCAGCCAAGATCGAGGGAATCGAGGTACTACCTACTATGGCTACACCTTC	CASSQDRGNRGTTYYGYTF
TRBD1	TRBV10-3	NA	TRBJ1-5	TGTGCCATCAGTGGGGACAGCAGCAATCAGCCCCAGCATTTT	CAISGDSSNQPQHF
TRBD1	TRBV19	NA	TRBJ1-2	TGTGCCAGTAGAACCGGGACAGGGCTCTATGGCTACACCTTC	CASRTGTGLYGYTF
TRBD2	TRBV19	NA	TRBJ2-3	TGTGCCAGTAGACCTAGCGGGAGTCAAGATACGCAGTATTTT	CASRPSGSQDTQYF
NA	TRBV30	NA	TRBJ2-1	TGTGCCTGGAGTACCTATGTCGCCGACAATGAGCAGTTCTTC	CAWSTYVADNEQFF
NA	TRBV18	NA	TRBJ2-2	TGTGCCAGCTCGCCGAGAGGGCCGAACACCGGGGAGCTGTTTTTT	CASSPRGPNTGELFF
TRBD2	TRBV29-1	NA	TRBJ2-7	TGCAGCGCCCTACGGGGGGTGAGCTCCTACGAGCAGTACTTC	CSALRGVSSYEQYF
NA	TRBV10-2	NA	TRBJ2-5	TGCGCCAGCAATAGGGCAGTCGGAGAGACCCAGTACTTC	CASNRAVGETQYF
TRBD1	TRBV30	few	TRBJ2-7	TGTGCCTGGAGTAAACCGGACAGGGATTGGGTCGAGCAGTACTTC	CAWSKPDRDWVEQYF
TRBD2	TRBV9	once	TRBJ2-7	TGTGCCAGCAGCGCGGGGACTAGCGGCTTGCAGCAGTACTTC	CASSAGTSGLQQYF
NA	TRBV30	NA	TRBJ2-5	TGTGCCTGGAACCTGGACACCTTTTCGACCCAGTACTTC	CAWNLDTFSTQYF
NA	TRBV6-5	once	TRBJ1-2	TGTGCCAGCAGCCTCGGACGGAACTATGGCTACACCTTC	CASSLGRNYGYTF
TRBD2	TRBV6-1	NA	TRBJ2-7	TGTGCCAGCAGTGCGACTAGCGGGAGTGGTTACGAGCAGTACTTC	CASSATSGSGYEQYF